This T cell receptor (beta chain) was recorded in a study of T cells in Graves' hyperthyroidism and ophthalmopathy. V trimming: 5 bases; J trimming: 5 bases; junction bases outside the gene matches: 5. Germline CDR1 SEHNR, CDR2 FQNEAQ (reference sequence). The CDR3 has 14 residues. This clonotype has at least ten counts. It was RNA transcripts that yielded the amplified TCR beta CDR3 regions. In the first-round RT-PCR of the TCR CDR3, the HTBI primer set was used. TCRdb recomputed calls from the multiplex PCR reads with MiXCR, one row per CDR3 protein. This sample yields hundreds of thousands of distinct CDR3 sequences, of which around 15% are seen a single time; around 57% belongs to the top ten.

The source material was blood. This clonotype originated in a woman aged 55-70 years with Graves' ophthalmopathy. This chain uses TRBV7-9 with TRBJ1-4, with 7 bases fitting TRBD1. The CDR3 nucleotides read TGTGCCAGCAGCGAAGGGACAGTCAATGAAAAACTGTTTTTT. This sequence encodes CASSEGTVNEKLFF. Filled out from reference TRBV7-9 and TRBJ1-4, the complete variable domain reads DTGVSQNPRHKITKRGQNVTFRCDPISEHNRLYWYRQTLGQGPEFLTYFQNEAQLEKSRLLSDRFSAERPKGSFSTLEIQRTEQGDSAMYLCASSEGTVNEKLFFGSGTQLSVL.